This TCR beta chain emerged from a study of blood T cell repertoires in COVID-19 (dated by TCRdb to 2020 to 2022). Background for the entire study: The collaborator samples originated in the United States, Italy and Spain and spanned the acute and convalescent phases of COVID-19. A freely available public database, intended as a resource for researchers studying the immune response to SARS-CoV-2, is where the repertoires were released. The dataset comprised deeply sampled blood TCRbeta repertoires from subjects exposed to, actively infected with, or recovered from COVID-19. Where HLA class I and class II types were available, the types were taken from metadata supplied by the sample provider, not from assay-based typing. Samples were obtained from the ongoing ImmuneRACE study (first 160 participants) and from 1,200 or so subjects provided by 6 global collaborators. The material from the prospective study consisted of cDNA or gDNA derived from T cells, B-cell-depleted T cells, or PBMCs. A de-identified subject ID, COVID-19 status, age in years and sex were almost always included in the sample metadata.

Participants in the prospective study were enrolled through a virtual design, were aged roughly 18 to 95 years, and lived in about 25 United States geographic areas. To assign participants to cohorts, the prospective study relied on clinical history that participants themselves reported in a screening survey and a study questionnaire. Recovered participants in ImmuneRACE Cohort 3 were defined as having two consecutive negative NP/OP PCR tests, clearance from a healthcare professional, or resolution of symptoms. Mobile phlebotomists in the prospective study collected whole blood, serum and a nasopharyngeal or oropharyngeal swab from every participant. Prospective study participants could optionally give additional blood draws and questionnaires over an approximately two-month period. Blood samples from the prospective study were shipped frozen or at room temperature prior to DNA extraction. The research as a whole found: How much clinical and demographic metadata was included differed by source and by participant, and the metadata was provided uncurated.

Regarding this clone: Its cognate antigen has yet to be identified. Qualities for individual bases were not recorded, and no much larger clone is one base off.

The germline V and J ends show losses of 9 bases and 6 bases respectively, and no gene match explains 5 bases of the junction. The CDR3, cysteine through phenylalanine, is 12 amino acids long. CDR3 DNA is the only sequence kept; it has 36 bases, read in frame from the first base. For CDR1 and CDR2, the germline V gene (reference sequence) lists MNHEY and SMNVEV. TCRbeta CDR3 regions were amplified from genomic DNA by means of the immunoSEQ Assay, a bias-controlled multiplex PCR. The authors processed their data as follows. Nucleated cell counts per sample were estimated from amplification of reference gene primers within the assay. To quantify the absolute abundance of each unique TCRbeta CDR3 rearrangement, sequence reads were collapsed and filtered. For each sample, productive Simpson clonality was calculated as the square root of Simpson's diversity index over productive rearrangements. TCRdb took this table from immuneACCESS and kept in-frame rearrangements with V and J called. Such tables lack part of the clones; where checked against another copy, unresolved V genes explain under half of the gap, and the rest is unexplained. V and J calls and clone size are copied from that table; D and trimming were computed from the DNA. The sample records around 330,000 clones, roughly 87% of which are singletons. The leading ten clones occupy 8% to 9% of the sample.

Sequencing was done on a sample of PBMCs or T cells enriched from blood (not recorded which). The receptor comes from a young woman who had recovered from COVID-19. Recombination joined TRBV27 with TRBJ2-7; 10 of the junction bases match TRBD1. CDR3 protein: CASRTGGSEQYF. The nucleotide sequence is given as TGTGCCAGTCGGACAGGGGGTAGCGAGCAGTACTTC.